The 28 T cell receptor beta chains below were found in one sample sequenced in a study of CD8 T cells in Susac syndrome. Random hexamers served to reverse transcribe roughly 0.45 to 1 ug RNA. MiXCR, run by TCRdb on the immunoSEQ multiplex PCR reads, gives a single entry per CDR3 protein. The table lists 80,000 to 90,000 distinct CDR3 sequences, around 95% of them singletons. The sequenced material came from CD8+ T cells from PBMCs. The receptors derive from a human donor with Susac syndrome.

In DNA form, the CDR3 reads TGTGCCACCAGCAGAGACCTGGGACTAGCTCTTGAGCAGTACTTC. This encodes CATSRDLGLALEQYF. The chain links TRBV15 to TRBJ2-7, with TRBD2 matching 9 bases. CDR3 length: 15 amino acids. The V segment lost 0 bases and the J segment 7 bases; nucleotides outside the gene matches: 7. CDR1 LNHNV and CDR2 YYDKDF come from the germline V gene (reference sequence). Based on the CDR3 plus reference TRBV15 and TRBJ2-7, the full variable domain is DAMVIQNPRYQVTQFGKPVTLSCSQTLNHNVMYWYQQKSSQAPKLLFHYYDKDFNNEADTPDNFQSRRPNTSFCFLDIRSPGLGDTAMYLCATSRDLGLALEQYFGPGTRLTVT.

In this sample, this clonotype turned up once. V usage is TRBV5-1 and J usage is TRBJ2-7, with 9 bases lining up with TRBD2. The CDR3 extends over 16 amino acids. V trimming: 6 bases; J trimming: 5 bases; junction bases outside the gene matches: 15. Per the germline V gene, CDR1 is SGHRS and CDR2 is YFSETQ. CDR3 DNA sequence: TGCGCCAGCACCGCTGGACCAGCGGGAGGCCCTGACGAGCAGTACTTC. Residues: CASTAGPAGGPDEQYF.

The chain recombines TRBV5-1 with TRBJ1-1, with unresolved D. V was trimmed by 7 bases and J by 0 bases, leaving 13 bases between them. CDR3 length: 14 residues. Germline-derived CDR1 and CDR2 are SGHRS and YFSETQ. CDR3 loop: CASAPVMMNTEAFF. The DNA of the CDR3 is TGCGCCAGCGCGCCCGTGATGATGAACACTGAAGCTTTCTTT. The complete variable domain, with remaining parts taken from reference TRBV5-1 and TRBJ1-1, reads KAGVTQTPRYLIKTRGQQVTLSCSPISGHRSVSWYQQTPGQGLQFLFEYFSETQRNKGNFPGRFSGRQFSNSRSEMNVSTLELGDSALYLCASAPVMMNTEAFFGQGTRLTVV.

This chain uses TRBV29-1 with TRBJ2-1; 9 bases align to TRBD1. This CDR3 comprises 15 residues. Germline loops: CDR1 SQVTM, CDR2 ANQGSEA. V was pared by 6 bases and J by 7 bases, with 13 bases of the junction left unmatched. This chain's CDR3 is CSVVGTDRGVNEQFF. Here the CDR3 DNA reads TGCAGCGTCGTAGGGACCGACAGGGGGGTTAATGAGCAGTTCTTC.

This clonotype was counted between two and nine times. In nucleotides, the CDR3 is TGTGCCAGCAGTCCGTCTGGTGGCAATCAGCCCCAGCATTTT. This gives the protein CASSPSGGNQPQHF. V gene TRBV27 combines with J gene TRBJ1-5, with D uncertain. Germline V CDR1 and CDR2: MNHEY, SMNVEV (reference sequence). There are 14 residues in the CDR3. The germline V and J ends were trimmed by 5 bases and 2 bases, with 10 bases remaining between them.

The J gene is TRBJ2-1, the V gene TRBV14; D call uncertain. V lost 3 bases and J 9 bases, leaving 12 bases between the germline ends. This CDR3 has 13 residues. CDR1 is SGHDN, CDR2 FVKESK, per germline. CDR3 loop: CASSHPLRIEQFF. For the CDR3, the DNA is TGTGCCAGCAGCCATCCCCTTCGAATTGAGCAGTTCTTC.

The chain uses TRBV4-1 and TRBJ2-7, with unresolved D. There are 13 residues in the CDR3. V shed 6 bases and J shed 7 bases, with 16 bases lying between them. Germline V lookup: CDR1 MGHRA, CDR2 YSYEKL. The CDR3 loop reads CASSLPSGLEQYF. Here the CDR3 DNA reads TGCGCCAGCAGTCTACCATCTGGATTGGAGCAGTACTTC.

The rearrangement uses TRBV12-3 or TRBV12-4 and TRBJ2-1; TRBD2 matches 7 bases. J gave up 8 bases and V 8 bases, and 6 bases lay outside the gene matches. CDR3 length: 12 amino acids. The CDR3 protein is CASGAGPHEQFF. The CDR3 nucleotides read TGTGCCAGCGGAGCGGGACCCCATGAGCAGTTCTTC.

This chain uses TRBV11-2 with TRBJ2-7; no reliable D call. Looked up from germline, CDR1 is SGHAT and CDR2 is FQNNGV. Trimming shortened V by 1 base and J by 2 bases, and 6 bases separated the two germline ends. The CDR3 contains 13 residues. The CDR3 region is CASSLGATYEQYF. The DNA of the CDR3 is TGTGCCAGCAGCTTAGGGGCTACCTACGAGCAGTACTTC.

The chain carries TRBV7-3 and TRBJ2-2, with D tentatively TRBD2 (6 bases). The CDR3 runs to 13 residues. CDR1 is SGHTA and CDR2 is FQGTGA in the germline V gene. V lost 5 bases and J lost 7, with 11 bases in between. The CDR3 is CASSAGKVGELFF. DNA of the CDR3: TGTGCCAGCAGCGCGGGAAAGGTCGGGGAGCTGTTTTTT.

This CDR3 reads CASSLGNFRSNQPQHF. CDR3 in DNA: TGTGCCAGCAGCTTAGGGAACTTCAGGAGCAATCAGCCCCAGCATTTT. This rearrangement joins TRBV7-2 to TRBJ1-5; D is uncertain. CDR3 length equals 16 residues. Germline CDR1 and CDR2: SGHTA and FQGNSA. The V and J ends lost 1 base and 1 base respectively, with 11 bases between them.

The rearrangement joins TRBV28 to TRBJ2-1; D call uncertain. The germline V gene encodes CDR1 MDHEN and CDR2 SYDVKM. The V end was cut by 3 bases, the J end by 8 bases, with 11 bases between. This CDR3 has 13 residues. The CDR3: CASSFVTSHEQFF. CDR3 in DNA: TGTGCCAGCAGTTTCGTTACCTCCCATGAGCAGTTCTTC.

This sequence joins TRBV6-5 and TRBJ1-4; the D gene is possibly TRBD1 (6 bases). Trimming removed 5 bases from V and 3 bases from J, with 13 bases in between. Germline V gene lookup returns CDR1 MNHEY and CDR2 SVGAGI. This CDR3 has 15 residues. The DNA for the CDR3 is TGTGCCAGCAGTCCCTTTGGACAGCCTAATGAAAAACTGTTTTTT. Amino acid sequence: CASSPFGQPNEKLFF.

V is TRBV5-8 and J is TRBJ2-1, with a weak D call TRBD2 (5 bases). V gave up 1 base and J gave up 6 bases, with 11 bases separating them. The CDR3 spans 14 residues. CDR1 is SGHTS, CDR2 YDEGEE, per germline. For the CDR3, the DNA is TGTGCCAGCAGCTTGATAGGGAGTATCAATGAGCAGTTCTTC. Encoded protein: CASSLIGSINEQFF.

The table lists this clonotype with a count of one. The chain carries TRBV3-1 and TRBJ2-1; D is unresolved. This CDR3 is built from 17 residues. In germline, CDR1 is LGHDT, CDR2 YNNKEL (reference sequence). The ends were cut back, 4 bases at V and 1 base at J, with 17 bases in the middle. The DNA of the CDR3 is TGTGCCAGCAGCCTCCTTGAAGGGAAAGTATCCTACAATGAGCAGTTCTTC. Protein product: CASSLLEGKVSYNEQFF.

This clonotype has a handful of counts. The chain carries TRBV14 and TRBJ2-2; D uncertain. Trimming removed 0 bases from V and 6 bases from J, with 8 bases in between. The CDR3 extends over 14 amino acids. Germline V gene sequence: CDR1 SGHDN, CDR2 FVKESK. Here the CDR3 DNA reads TGTGCCAGCAGCCAAGATTGGGTATCCGGGGAGCTGTTTTTT. It is translated as CASSQDWVSGELFF.

The chain links TRBV7-8 to TRBJ2-6, with a weak D call TRBD1 (6 bases). Trimming pared 8 bases from V and 2 bases from J, leaving 16 bases between. This CDR3 has 16 amino acids. Per germline, CDR1 SGHVS and CDR2 FQNEAQ. The CDR3 spells CASGIPGDAGANVLTF. The CDR3 DNA sequence: TGTGCCAGCGGTATCCCAGGGGACGCTGGGGCCAACGTCCTGACTTTC. Filled out from reference TRBV7-8 and TRBJ2-6, the complete variable domain reads GAGVSQSPRYKVAKRGQDVALRCDPISGHVSLFWYQQALGQGPEFLTYFQNEAQLDKSGLPSDRFFAERPEGSVSTLKIQRTQQEDSAVYLCASGIPGDAGANVLTFGAGSRLTVL.

V is TRBV6-5 and J is TRBJ2-3; D is unresolved. V dropped 9 bases and J dropped 6 bases, with 10 bases sitting between them. The CDR3 extends over 11 amino acids. Germline values: CDR1 MNHEY, CDR2 SVGAGI. The CDR3 protein is CASTNFDTQYF. CDR3 bases: TGTGCCAGTACGAATTTCGATACGCAGTATTTT.

V is TRBV4-1 and J is TRBJ2-5, with 7 bases matching TRBD2. Germline CDR1 MGHRA, CDR2 YSYEKL. With 0 bases clipped from V and 3 bases from J, the junction kept 1 base outside the gene matches. This CDR3 spans 14 amino acids. CDR3 sequence (DNA): TGCGCCAGCAGCCAAGATCGGGGGGAAGAGACCCAGTACTTC. Translating gives CASSQDRGEETQYF.

This clonotype was detected once. This chain connects TRBV20-1 to TRBJ2-5, with D unclear. Deletions cut 5 bases from V and 7 bases from J, with 8 bases between. From germline, CDR1 is DFQATT and CDR2 SNEGSKA (reference sequence). The CDR3 has 10 residues. For the CDR3, the DNA is TGCAGTGCTCTAGACGGGACCCAGTACTTC. Its translation is CSALDGTQYF.

The rearrangement joins TRBV9 to TRBJ1-1; D ambiguous. V shed 4 bases and J shed 0 bases, with 7 bases lying between them. CDR1 and CDR2 (germline): SGDLS, YYNGEE. CDR3 length: 13 residues. CDR3 nucleotide sequence: TGTGCCAGCAGCTCCGGGGTGAACACTGAAGCTTTCTTT. Translating it yields CASSSGVNTEAFF. Using reference TRBV9 and TRBJ1-1 for the parts outside the CDR3, the full variable domain is DSGVTQTPKHLITATGQRVTLRCSPRSGDLSVYWYQQSLDQGLQFLIQYYNGEERAKGNILERFSAQQFPDLHSELNLSSLELGDSALYFCASSSGVNTEAFFGQGTRLTVV.

V usage is TRBV11-2 and J usage is TRBJ2-5, with 7 bases that match TRBD2. Germline lookup yields CDR1 SGHAT and CDR2 FQNNGV. V was pared by 0 bases and J by 5 bases, with 9 bases of the junction left unmatched. This CDR3 contains 16 residues. The CDR3, as DNA: TGTGCCAGCAGCTTAGACTCGGCGGGAGCCTTGGAGACCCAGTACTTC. Protein: CASSLDSAGALETQYF.

This clonotype was found once. The chain joins TRBV30 to TRBJ2-7; 11 nucleotides agree with TRBD1. Germline CDR1 is GTSNPN and CDR2 is SVGIG (reference sequence). This CDR3 spans 13 amino acids. After removal of 6 bases from V and 2 bases from J, the junction contained 3 bases not matched to a gene. CDR3 amino acids: CACRGQGAYEQYF. The CDR3 bases are TGTGCCTGCCGGGGACAGGGGGCCTACGAGCAGTACTTC.

The genes are TRBV27 and TRBJ2-7; 8 bases are shared with TRBD2. Trimming cost V 5 bases and J 5 bases; bases outside gene matches: 14. This CDR3 is built from 16 residues. Germline V gene sequence: CDR1 MNHEY, CDR2 SMNVEV (reference sequence). The DNA of the CDR3 is TGTGCCAGCAGTCCGGGGGGGGGACTAGTAACTGACGAGCAGTACTTC. This encodes CASSPGGGLVTDEQYF.

This chain connects TRBV29-1 to TRBJ1-1; D might be TRBD1 (6 bases). The V and J ends lost 0 bases and 5 bases respectively, with 22 bases between them. The CDR3 length is 17 residues. CDR1 is SQVTM and CDR2 is ANQGSEA in the germline V gene. The CDR3 DNA sequence: TGCAGCGTTGAAGATCGCACAGGGAAAGATATTAAGACTGAAGCTTTCTTT. Translating gives CSVEDRTGKDIKTEAFF.

The chain carries TRBV27 and TRBJ2-5; weak D call: TRBD2 (5 bases). CDR1 and CDR2 from the germline V gene are MNHEY and SMNVEV (reference sequence). The V gene lost 0 bases and the J gene lost 4 bases, with 12 bases spanning the gap. This CDR3 has 15 residues. CDR3 residues: CASSLSTGSGETQYF. Here the CDR3 DNA reads TGTGCCAGCAGTTTATCTACGGGGTCGGGAGAGACCCAGTACTTC.

V and J are TRBV5-1 and TRBJ1-1, with D possibly TRBD1 on 5 matching bases. This CDR3 contains 14 residues. CDR1 and CDR2 from the germline V gene are SGHRS and YFSETQ. Trimming cost V 6 bases and J 0 bases, with 12 bases left between them. The CDR3 loop reads CASTLTDLNTEAFF. The CDR3 DNA reads as TGCGCCAGCACCCTGACAGACTTGAACACTGAAGCTTTCTTT. The full variable domain, completed using reference TRBV5-1 and TRBJ1-1, is KAGVTQTPRYLIKTRGQQVTLSCSPISGHRSVSWYQQTPGQGLQFLFEYFSETQRNKGNFPGRFSGRQFSNSRSEMNVSTLELGDSALYLCASTLTDLNTEAFFGQGTRLTVV.

This chain links TRBV29-1 with TRBJ1-2; D remains unclear. V dropped 7 bases and J dropped 6 bases, with 6 bases sitting between them. The CDR3 is 9 amino acids. The germline V gene has CDR1 SQVTM and CDR2 ANQGSEA. CDR3 nucleotide sequence: TGCAGCGACGGGGATGGCTACACCTTC. Amino acids: CSDGDGYTF.